This is a list of T cell receptor beta chains from one sample in a study of blood T cell repertoires in COVID-19. Measured with immunoSEQ multiplex PCR; TCRdb has only the in-frame clones, and not every one. This table holds over 350,000 clones, approximately 91% found once. Input material: PBMCs or T cells enriched from blood (not recorded which). The receptors come from a woman between 40 and 50 years old who had been exposed to COVID-19. Each CDR3 is given with its conserved first and last residue. A D gene is named only where the DNA matches it firmly. Some rows have no size entry. The others give once, few or many, or a class for an expanded clone.

j_gene: TRBJ1-1
len: 15
d_gene: .
abundance: once
v_gene: TRBV11-2
CDR3nt: TGTGCCAGCACCGGTCAAGGGCAGGGAGGAACTGAAGCTTTCTTT
CDR3aa: CASTGQGQGGTEAFF

j_gene: TRBJ1-1
len: 16
d_gene: .
abundance: few
v_gene: TRBV7-9
CDR3nt: TGTGCCAGCAGCTTAGCGCGGACAGTCATGAACACTGAAGCTTTCTTT
CDR3aa: CASSLARTVMNTEAFF

j_gene: TRBJ1-1
len: 17
d_gene: TRBD1
abundance: .
v_gene: TRBV7-6
CDR3nt: TGTGCCAGCAGCTCAATGGGACAGGGGCATAGGGGCACTGAAGCTTTCTTT
CDR3aa: CASSSMGQGHRGTEAFF

j_gene: TRBJ1-5
len: 13
d_gene: TRBD1
abundance: once
v_gene: TRBV30
CDR3nt: TGTGCCTGGCGACAGGGGGGTGGTCAGCCCCAGCATTTT
CDR3aa: CAWRQGGGQPQHF

j_gene: TRBJ2-5
len: 12
d_gene: .
abundance: .
v_gene: TRBV3-1/TRBV3-2
CDR3nt: TGTGCCAGCAGCCAAGATCTCCCGGGCCAGTACTTC
CDR3aa: CASSQDLPGQYF

j_gene: TRBJ1-1
len: 16
d_gene: .
abundance: .
v_gene: TRBV5-1
CDR3nt: TGCGCCAGCAGCTTGGGACCGTCGGGAACGAACACTGAAGCTTTCTTT
CDR3aa: CASSLGPSGTNTEAFF

j_gene: TRBJ2-1
len: 19
d_gene: TRBD1
abundance: .
v_gene: TRBV7-6
CDR3nt: TGTGCCAGCAGCCCAGAGAGGGACAGGGGGCCCCGAGCATACAATGAGCAGTTCTTC
CDR3aa: CASSPERDRGPRAYNEQFF

j_gene: TRBJ2-3
len: 15
d_gene: TRBD1
abundance: .
v_gene: TRBV2
CDR3nt: TGTGCCAGCATCCCCCGGGACAGGGGCTTAGATACGCAGTATTTT
CDR3aa: CASIPRDRGLDTQYF

j_gene: TRBJ2-2
len: 16
d_gene: TRBD2
abundance: .
v_gene: TRBV18
CDR3nt: TGTGCCAGCTCACCACCGGGACTAGAGGGTACCGGGGAGCTGTTTTTT
CDR3aa: CASSPPGLEGTGELFF

j_gene: TRBJ1-2
len: 14
d_gene: .
abundance: .
v_gene: TRBV25-1
CDR3nt: TGTGCCAGCAGTGAATTAAGTAAGGGGAATGGCTACACCTTC
CDR3aa: CASSELSKGNGYTF

j_gene: TRBJ2-5
len: 15
d_gene: TRBD1
abundance: .
v_gene: TRBV7-2
CDR3nt: TGTGCCAGCAACCAACTCGGACAGGGCGCAGAGACCCAGTACTTC
CDR3aa: CASNQLGQGAETQYF

j_gene: TRBJ2-7
len: 15
d_gene: TRBD2
abundance: .
v_gene: TRBV27
CDR3nt: TGTGCCAGCAGTGCCCGAGCGGGGGGGCCCTACGAGCAGTACTTC
CDR3aa: CASSARAGGPYEQYF

j_gene: TRBJ2-7
len: 15
d_gene: TRBD1
abundance: .
v_gene: TRBV19
CDR3nt: TGTGCCAGTAGTACCCCAGGACAGGGTCCCTCCGAGCAGTACTTC
CDR3aa: CASSTPGQGPSEQYF

j_gene: TRBJ1-2
len: 15
d_gene: .
abundance: .
v_gene: TRBV3-1/TRBV3-2
CDR3nt: TGTGCCAGCAGCCTTTCCTCGGGACTATCGGTTGGCTACACCTTC
CDR3aa: CASSLSSGLSVGYTF

j_gene: TRBJ1-2
len: 15
d_gene: .
abundance: once
v_gene: TRBV6-6
CDR3nt: TGTGCCAGCAGTTACCTGGACAGACCATCTTATGGCTACACCTTC
CDR3aa: CASSYLDRPSYGYTF

j_gene: TRBJ1-2
len: 16
d_gene: .
abundance: .
v_gene: TRBV25-1
CDR3nt: TGTGCCAGCAGTGAGTTGGGACTGATGACGAACTATGGCTACACCTTC
CDR3aa: CASSELGLMTNYGYTF

j_gene: TRBJ2-7
len: 13
d_gene: .
abundance: .
v_gene: TRBV10-1
CDR3nt: TGCGCCAGCAGTGAGCGTCCCTCCTACGAGCAGTACTTC
CDR3aa: CASSERPSYEQYF

j_gene: TRBJ2-2
len: 13
d_gene: .
abundance: .
v_gene: TRBV18
CDR3nt: TGTGCCAGCTCACTGGAGTTCACCGGGGAGCTGTTTTTT
CDR3aa: CASSLEFTGELFF

j_gene: TRBJ1-5
len: 14
d_gene: TRBD1
abundance: .
v_gene: TRBV18
CDR3nt: TGTGCCAGCTCACCGGACAGGATTAATCAGCCCCAGCATTTT
CDR3aa: CASSPDRINQPQHF

j_gene: TRBJ1-4
len: 15
d_gene: .
abundance: .
v_gene: TRBV7-2
CDR3nt: TGTGCCAGCAGCTTAGAGTTCGTGGACAGTGAAAAACTGTTTTTT
CDR3aa: CASSLEFVDSEKLFF

j_gene: TRBJ1-2
len: 12
d_gene: TRBD1
abundance: .
v_gene: TRBV6-5
CDR3nt: TGTGCCAGCAGTTACGGGACAGCTGGCTACACCTTC
CDR3aa: CASSYGTAGYTF

j_gene: TRBJ1-1
len: 13
d_gene: TRBD1
abundance: once
v_gene: TRBV18
CDR3nt: TGTGCCAGCTCCGGGACAGCGAACACTGAAGCTTTCTTT
CDR3aa: CASSGTANTEAFF

j_gene: TRBJ1-2
len: 15
d_gene: TRBD1
abundance: .
v_gene: TRBV9
CDR3nt: TGTGCCAGCAGCGTAGCCCTCGGACAGGGGAGTGGCTACACCTTC
CDR3aa: CASSVALGQGSGYTF

j_gene: TRBJ1-2
len: 15
d_gene: .
abundance: .
v_gene: TRBV5-6
CDR3nt: TGTGCCAGCAGAGCGGACAGAGGGCTTTTCAATGGCTACACCTTC
CDR3aa: CASRADRGLFNGYTF